This is a list of T cell receptor beta chains from one sample in a study of T cell repertoires in cytomegalovirus infection. Using its own MiXCR run on the reads, TCRdb lists one record per CDR3 protein. Here the sample spans a few hundred thousand distinct CDR3 sequences, roughly an eighth being singletons. Sequencing used PBMCs. The receptors derive from a human donor in good health (CMV status not recorded). Some clones in this sample may be carry-over from other donors' samples. Each CDR3 is given with its conserved first and last residue. D genes are given only for firm matches. The listing skips clone size in some rows; elsewhere it reads once, few, many or a size class.

size: many
D: TRBD2
V: TRBV6-2/TRBV6-3
J: TRBJ2-1
CDR3: CASSLGLADSYNEQFF
DNA: TGTGCCAGCAGTTTGGGACTAGCGGACTCCTACAATGAGCAGTTCTTC

size: many
D: -
V: TRBV6-2/TRBV6-3
J: TRBJ2-7
CDR3: CASSSQESSYEQYF
DNA: TGTGCCAGCAGTTCCCAGGAGAGCTCCTACGAGCAGTACTTC

size: -
D: -
V: TRBV7-2
J: TRBJ2-7
CDR3: CTSSLARGRDAGEQYF
DNA: TGTACCAGCAGCTTAGCGAGGGGCCGCGACGCCGGGGAGCAGTACTTC

size: -
D: TRBD2
V: TRBV4-3
J: TRBJ2-4
CDR3: CASSQVPSGDLAKNIQYF
DNA: TGCGCCAGCAGCCAAGTCCCTAGCGGGGACCTAGCCAAAAACATTCAGTACTTC

size: -
D: -
V: TRBV25-1
J: TRBJ2-1
CDR3: CASSEQGIHNEQFF
DNA: TGTGCCAGCAGTGAACAGGGTATCCACAATGAGCAGTTCTTC

size: few
D: -
V: TRBV5-5
J: TRBJ2-1
CDR3: CASGIGGDNEQFF
DNA: TGTGCCAGCGGCATCGGAGGGGACAATGAGCAGTTCTTC

size: many
D: -
V: TRBV7-2
J: TRBJ2-5
CDR3: CATQQERRETQYF
DNA: TGTGCTACCCAGCAGGAGAGAAGAGAGACCCAGTACTTC

size: many
D: -
V: TRBV28
J: TRBJ1-1
CDR3: CASSLPPVREAFF
DNA: TGTGCCAGCTCTCTCCCCCCCGTCCGTGAAGCTTTCTTT

size: many
D: TRBD2
V: TRBV20-1
J: TRBJ2-5
CDR3: CSPVGILAGVRETQYF
DNA: TGCAGTCCAGTGGGGATTTTAGCGGGGGTCAGGGAGACCCAGTACTTC

size: few
D: TRBD1
V: TRBV29-1
J: TRBJ1-4
CDR3: CSVVQGDEKLFF
DNA: TGCAGCGTTGTCCAGGGGGATGAAAAACTGTTTTTT

size: many
D: -
V: TRBV7-9
J: TRBJ1-2
CDR3: CASSSAGTGGGYTF
DNA: TGTGCCAGCAGCTCCGCCGGCACGGGGGGTGGCTACACCTTC

size: many
D: -
V: TRBV11-3
J: TRBJ2-3
CDR3: CASSLSQGGTDTQYF
DNA: TGTGCCAGCAGCTTGTCCCAGGGCGGCACAGATACGCAGTATTTT

size: few
D: TRBD1
V: TRBV20-1
J: TRBJ1-2
CDR3: CSASFGQGGTGYTF
DNA: TGCAGTGCTAGCTTCGGACAGGGGGGTACGGGCTACACCTTC

size: -
D: -
V: TRBV20-1
J: TRBJ1-2
CDR3: CSARTGYNYGYTF
DNA: TGCAGTGCTCGGACCGGGTATAACTATGGCTACACCTTC

size: -
D: TRBD1
V: TRBV29-1
J: TRBJ1-2
CDR3: CSVSWDRPAYGYTF
DNA: TGCAGCGTCTCCTGGGACAGACCAGCCTATGGCTACACCTTC

size: many
D: TRBD1
V: TRBV27
J: TRBJ1-5
CDR3: CASSPPFGQGFNQPQHF
DNA: TGTGCCAGCAGTCCTCCTTTCGGACAGGGGTTTAATCAGCCCCAGCATTTT

size: -
D: -
V: TRBV20-1
J: TRBJ1-1
CDR3: CSAFSGGLNTEAFF
DNA: TGCAGTGCTTTTTCCGGGGGGTTGAACACTGAAGCTTTCTTT

size: many
D: -
V: TRBV7-2
J: TRBJ1-4
CDR3: CASSLQGSGEKLFF
DNA: TGTGCCAGCAGCTTGCAGGGATCGGGTGAAAAACTGTTTTTT

size: -
D: -
V: TRBV29-1
J: TRBJ1-1
CDR3: CSVEDTVSRNTEAFF
DNA: TGCAGCGTTGAAGACACAGTTTCTAGGAACACTGAAGCTTTCTTT

size: many
D: TRBD1
V: TRBV15
J: TRBJ1-2
CDR3: CATSRPDRAYGYTF
DNA: TGTGCCACCAGCAGACCCGACAGGGCCTATGGCTACACCTTC

size: few
D: TRBD2
V: TRBV5-4
J: TRBJ2-3
CDR3: CATQPGLAGGSDTQYF
DNA: TGTGCCACCCAGCCGGGACTAGCGGGAGGGTCAGATACGCAGTATTTT

size: many
D: TRBD2
V: TRBV7-2
J: TRBJ2-5
CDR3: CASSLAQTSGGQETQYF
DNA: TGTGCCAGCAGCTTAGCCCAAACTAGCGGGGGCCAAGAGACCCAGTACTTC

size: few
D: -
V: TRBV7-9
J: TRBJ1-2
CDR3: CASSSRADGYTF
DNA: TGTGCCAGCAGCTCAAGGGCGGATGGCTACACCTTC